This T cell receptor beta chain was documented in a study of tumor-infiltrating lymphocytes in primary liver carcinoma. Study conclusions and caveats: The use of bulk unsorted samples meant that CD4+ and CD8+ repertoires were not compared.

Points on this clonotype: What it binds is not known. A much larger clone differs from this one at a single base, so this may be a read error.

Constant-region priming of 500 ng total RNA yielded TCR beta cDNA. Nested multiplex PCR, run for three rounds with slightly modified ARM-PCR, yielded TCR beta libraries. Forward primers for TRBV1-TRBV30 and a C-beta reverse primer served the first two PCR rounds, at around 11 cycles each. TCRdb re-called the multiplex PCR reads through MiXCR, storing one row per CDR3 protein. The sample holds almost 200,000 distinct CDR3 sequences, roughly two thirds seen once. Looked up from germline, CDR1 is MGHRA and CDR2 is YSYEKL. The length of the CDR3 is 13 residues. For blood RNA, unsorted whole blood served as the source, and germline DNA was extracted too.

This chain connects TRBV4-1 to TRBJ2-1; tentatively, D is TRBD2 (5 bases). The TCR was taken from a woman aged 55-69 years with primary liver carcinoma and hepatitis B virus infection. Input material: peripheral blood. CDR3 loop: CPSSQEGRSGQFF. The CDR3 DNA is TGCCCCAGCAGCCAAGAGGGTCGCTCGGGGCAGTTCTTC.